This note documents a single T cell receptor beta chain sequence. The data stem from a study of shared clonotypes between healthy human individuals. The CDR3 spans 13 residues. The V and J ends lost 9 bases and 5 bases respectively, with 17 bases between them. In germline, CDR1 is SGHKS, CDR2 YYEKEE (reference sequence). Each unsorted sample relied on about 100 million PBMCs as its source of genomic DNA. Deep was the level used in running the assay. Loaded into unsorted PBMC replicate PCRs was about 0.3 ug DNA, tens of thousands of T cell genomes. Clones were sequenced by immunoSEQ multiplex PCR, and TCRdb holds only the in-frame ones, with some missing. The sample lists 530,000 or so clones; roughly 85% were seen once.

The TCR was taken from a woman aged 40 to 50 in good health. Some clones in this sample may be carry-over from other donors' samples. The chain recombines TRBV5-5 with TRBJ2-5; D may be TRBD1 (5 bases). The sample consisted of PBMCs. CDR3 amino acids: CATGPWGRETQYF. The CDR3 DNA sequence: TGTGCCACCGGGCCCTGGGGCCGGGAGACCCAGTACTTC.